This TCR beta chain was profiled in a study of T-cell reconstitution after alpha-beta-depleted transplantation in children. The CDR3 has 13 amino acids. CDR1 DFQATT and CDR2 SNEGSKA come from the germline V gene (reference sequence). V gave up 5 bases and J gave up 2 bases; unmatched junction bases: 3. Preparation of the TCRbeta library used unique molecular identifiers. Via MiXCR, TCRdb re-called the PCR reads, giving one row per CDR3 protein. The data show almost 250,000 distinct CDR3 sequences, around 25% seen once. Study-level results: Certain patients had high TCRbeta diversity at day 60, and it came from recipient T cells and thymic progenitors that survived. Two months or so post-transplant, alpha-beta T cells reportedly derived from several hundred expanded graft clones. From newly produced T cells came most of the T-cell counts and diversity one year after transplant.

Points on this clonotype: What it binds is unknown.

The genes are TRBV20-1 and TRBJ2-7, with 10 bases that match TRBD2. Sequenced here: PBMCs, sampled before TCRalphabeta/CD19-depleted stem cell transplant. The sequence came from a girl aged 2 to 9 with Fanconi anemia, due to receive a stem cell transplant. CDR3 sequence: CSAGTSGAYEQYF. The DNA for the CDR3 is TGCAGTGCTGGTACTAGCGGGGCCTACGAGCAGTACTTC.